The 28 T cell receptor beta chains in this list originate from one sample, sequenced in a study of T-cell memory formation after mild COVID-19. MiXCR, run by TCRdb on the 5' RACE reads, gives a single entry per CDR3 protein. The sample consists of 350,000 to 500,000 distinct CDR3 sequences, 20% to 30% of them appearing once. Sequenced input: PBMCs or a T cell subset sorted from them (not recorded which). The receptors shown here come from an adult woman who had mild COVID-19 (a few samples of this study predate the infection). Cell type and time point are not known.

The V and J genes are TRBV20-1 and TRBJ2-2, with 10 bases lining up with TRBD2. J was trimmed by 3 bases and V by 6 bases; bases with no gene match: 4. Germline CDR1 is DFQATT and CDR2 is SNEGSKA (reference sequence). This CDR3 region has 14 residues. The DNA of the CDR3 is TGCAGTGCGAGGACTAGCGGATACACCGGGGAGCTGTTTTTT. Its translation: CSARTSGYTGELFF.

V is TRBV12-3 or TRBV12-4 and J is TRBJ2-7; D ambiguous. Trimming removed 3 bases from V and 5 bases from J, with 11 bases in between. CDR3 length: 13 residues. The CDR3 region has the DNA TGTGCCAGCAGTTTTCCGCCGATCGACGAGCAGTACTTC. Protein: CASSFPPIDEQYF.

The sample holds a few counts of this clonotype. The CDR3 protein is CASRSWGEIGNEQFF. CDR3 bases: TGTGCCAGCAGATCATGGGGAGAGATCGGCAATGAGCAGTTCTTC. The chain carries TRBV6-6 and TRBJ2-1; possibly TRBD2 for D (5 bases). The V gene lost 6 bases and the J gene lost 6 bases, with 18 bases spanning the gap. Germline CDR1 MNHNY, CDR2 SVGAGI (reference sequence). The CDR3 is 15 amino acids.

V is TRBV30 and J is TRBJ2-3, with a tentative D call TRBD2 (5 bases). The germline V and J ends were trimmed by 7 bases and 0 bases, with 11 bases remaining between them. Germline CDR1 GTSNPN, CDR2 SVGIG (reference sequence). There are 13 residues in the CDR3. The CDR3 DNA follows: TGTGCCTCTGGAGGCCTCAGCACAGATACGCAGTATTTT. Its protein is CASGGLSTDTQYF.

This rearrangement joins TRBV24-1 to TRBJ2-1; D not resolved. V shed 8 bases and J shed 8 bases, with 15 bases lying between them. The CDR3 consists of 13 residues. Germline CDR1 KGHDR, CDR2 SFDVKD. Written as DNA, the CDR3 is TGTGCCACCAATGCTCCCAACCGGGATGAGCAGTTCTTC. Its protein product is CATNAPNRDEQFF.

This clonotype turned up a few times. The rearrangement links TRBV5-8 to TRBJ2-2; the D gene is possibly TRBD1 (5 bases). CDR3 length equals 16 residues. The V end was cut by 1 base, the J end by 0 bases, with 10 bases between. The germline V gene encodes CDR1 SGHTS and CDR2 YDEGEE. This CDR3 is CASSLWGLSNTGELFF. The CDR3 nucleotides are TGTGCCAGCAGCTTGTGGGGCCTCTCGAACACCGGGGAGCTGTTTTTT.

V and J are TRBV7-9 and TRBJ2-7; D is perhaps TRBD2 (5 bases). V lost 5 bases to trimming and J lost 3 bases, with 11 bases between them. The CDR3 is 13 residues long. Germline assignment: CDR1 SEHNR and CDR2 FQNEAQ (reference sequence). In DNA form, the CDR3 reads TGTGCCAGCAGCGCCGGGGAGATCTACGAGCAGTACTTC. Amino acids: CASSAGEIYEQYF.

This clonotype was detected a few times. Here the CDR3 reads CASSLAGQPDTQYF. The DNA for the CDR3 is TGTGCCAGCAGCCTTGCCGGACAGCCAGATACGCAGTATTTT. V gene TRBV7-6 combines with J gene TRBJ2-3, with D possibly TRBD1 on 6 matching bases. With 5 bases removed from V and 4 bases from J, the gap between germline ends came to 13 bases. There are 14 residues in the CDR3. Germline loops: CDR1 SGHVS, CDR2 FNYEAQ.

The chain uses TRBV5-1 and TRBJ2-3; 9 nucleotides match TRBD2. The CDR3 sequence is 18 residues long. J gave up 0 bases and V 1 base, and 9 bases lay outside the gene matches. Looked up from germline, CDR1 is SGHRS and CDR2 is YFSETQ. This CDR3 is CASSLTSGQTPSTDTQYF. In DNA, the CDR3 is TGCGCCAGCAGCTTGACTAGCGGGCAAACCCCAAGCACAGATACGCAGTATTTT.

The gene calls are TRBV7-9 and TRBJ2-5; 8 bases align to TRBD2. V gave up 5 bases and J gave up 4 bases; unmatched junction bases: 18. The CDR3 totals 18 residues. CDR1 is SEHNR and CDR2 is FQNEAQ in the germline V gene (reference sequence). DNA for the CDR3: TGTGCCAGCAGCCCTGTGGCCAGCGGGAGCGAGCTATCAGAGACCCAGTACTTC. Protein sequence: CASSPVASGSELSETQYF.

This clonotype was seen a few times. The CDR3 DNA follows: TGCAGTGCTTCTCCGGGACGTCGACCCTACGAGCAGTACTTC. Protein sequence: CSASPGRRPYEQYF. The chain joins TRBV20-1 to TRBJ2-7; D may be TRBD1 or TRBD2 (5 bases each). V was pared by 5 bases and J by 2 bases, with 16 bases between. The germline V gene encodes CDR1 DFQATT and CDR2 SNEGSKA (reference sequence). The CDR3 runs to 14 residues.

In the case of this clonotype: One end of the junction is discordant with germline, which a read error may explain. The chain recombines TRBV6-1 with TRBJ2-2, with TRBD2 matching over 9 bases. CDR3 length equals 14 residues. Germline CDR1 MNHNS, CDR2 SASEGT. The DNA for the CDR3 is TGTGCCAGAAGTGCCGGACTAGCGTCCGGGGAGCTGTTTTTT. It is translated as CARSAGLASGELFF.

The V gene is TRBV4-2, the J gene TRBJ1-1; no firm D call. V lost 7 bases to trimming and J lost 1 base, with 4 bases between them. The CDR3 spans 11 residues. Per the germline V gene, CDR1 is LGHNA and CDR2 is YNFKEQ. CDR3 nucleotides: TGTGCCAGCAAGGAGAACACTGAAGCTTTCTTT. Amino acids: CASKENTEAFF.

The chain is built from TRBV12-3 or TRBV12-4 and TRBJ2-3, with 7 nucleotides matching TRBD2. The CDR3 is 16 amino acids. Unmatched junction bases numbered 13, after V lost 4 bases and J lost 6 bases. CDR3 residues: CASSSPVFLGGDTQYF. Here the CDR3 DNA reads TGTGCCAGCAGTTCACCAGTCTTTTTGGGGGGGGATACGCAGTATTTT.

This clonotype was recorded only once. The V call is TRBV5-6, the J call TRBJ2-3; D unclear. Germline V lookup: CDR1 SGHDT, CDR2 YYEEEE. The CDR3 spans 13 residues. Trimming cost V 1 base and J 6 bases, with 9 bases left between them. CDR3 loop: CASSLTNRDTQYF. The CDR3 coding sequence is TGTGCCAGCAGCTTGACCAATCGTGATACGCAGTATTTT.

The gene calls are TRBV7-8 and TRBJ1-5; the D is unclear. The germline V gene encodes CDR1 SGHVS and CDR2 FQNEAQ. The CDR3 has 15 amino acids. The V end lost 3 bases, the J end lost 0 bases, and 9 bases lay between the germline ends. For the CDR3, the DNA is TGTGCCAGCAGCTTTGCGGTAGATAGCAATCAGCCCCAGCATTTT. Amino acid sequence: CASSFAVDSNQPQHF.

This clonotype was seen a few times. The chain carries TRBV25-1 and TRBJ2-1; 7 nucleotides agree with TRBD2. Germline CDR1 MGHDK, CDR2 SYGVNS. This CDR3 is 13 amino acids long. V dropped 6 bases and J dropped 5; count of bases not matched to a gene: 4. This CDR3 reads CASRASGNNEQFF. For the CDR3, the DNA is TGTGCCAGCAGGGCTAGCGGTAACAATGAGCAGTTCTTC.

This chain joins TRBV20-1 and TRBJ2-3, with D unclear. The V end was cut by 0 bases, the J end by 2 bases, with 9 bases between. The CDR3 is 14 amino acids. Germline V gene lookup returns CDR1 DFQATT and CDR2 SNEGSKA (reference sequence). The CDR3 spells CSARDQAFTDTQYF. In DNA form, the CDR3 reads TGCAGTGCTAGAGATCAAGCCTTCACAGATACGCAGTATTTT.

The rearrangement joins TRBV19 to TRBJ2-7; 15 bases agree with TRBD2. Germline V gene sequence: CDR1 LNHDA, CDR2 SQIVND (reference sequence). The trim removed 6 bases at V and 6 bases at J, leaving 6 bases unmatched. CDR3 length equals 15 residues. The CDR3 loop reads CASSPGLAGGGEQYF. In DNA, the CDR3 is TGTGCCAGTAGCCCCGGACTAGCGGGAGGGGGCGAGCAGTACTTC.

The CDR3 is CSVGQGGGYGYTF. CDR3 bases: TGCAGCGTTGGACAGGGAGGGGGTTATGGCTACACCTTC. The chain joins TRBV29-1 to TRBJ1-2; the match to TRBD1 covers 7 bases. Per the germline V gene, CDR1 is SQVTM and CDR2 is ANQGSEA. V lost 4 bases to trimming and J lost 5 bases; unmatched junction nucleotides: 7. There are 13 residues in the CDR3.

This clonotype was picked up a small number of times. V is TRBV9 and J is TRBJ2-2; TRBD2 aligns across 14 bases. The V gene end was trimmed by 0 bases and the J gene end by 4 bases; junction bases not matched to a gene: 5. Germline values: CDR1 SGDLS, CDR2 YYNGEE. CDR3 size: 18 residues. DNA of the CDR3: TGTGCCAGCAGCGTAGAGGGACTAGCGGGGGACCCCACCGGGGAGCTGTTTTTT. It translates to CASSVEGLAGDPTGELFF.

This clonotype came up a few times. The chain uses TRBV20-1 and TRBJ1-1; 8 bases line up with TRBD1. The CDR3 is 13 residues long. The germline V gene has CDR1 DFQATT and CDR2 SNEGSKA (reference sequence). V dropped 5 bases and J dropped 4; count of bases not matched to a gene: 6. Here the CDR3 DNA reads TGCAGTGCTCGAAAACAGGGGGGCACTGAAGCTTTCTTT. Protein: CSARKQGGTEAFF.

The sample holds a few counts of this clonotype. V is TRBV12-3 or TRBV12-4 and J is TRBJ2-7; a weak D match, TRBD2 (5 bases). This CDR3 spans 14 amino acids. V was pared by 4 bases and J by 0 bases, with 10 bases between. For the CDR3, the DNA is TGTGCCAGCAGTTGGTCTGGGAGCTCCTACGAGCAGTACTTC. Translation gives CASSWSGSSYEQYF.

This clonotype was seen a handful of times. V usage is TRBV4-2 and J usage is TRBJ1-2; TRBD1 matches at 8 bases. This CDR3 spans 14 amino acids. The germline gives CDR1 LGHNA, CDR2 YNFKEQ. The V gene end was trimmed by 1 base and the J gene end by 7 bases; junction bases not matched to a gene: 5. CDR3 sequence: CASSQAGQGGGYTF. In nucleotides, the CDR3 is TGTGCCAGCAGCCAAGCCGGACAGGGAGGTGGCTACACCTTC.

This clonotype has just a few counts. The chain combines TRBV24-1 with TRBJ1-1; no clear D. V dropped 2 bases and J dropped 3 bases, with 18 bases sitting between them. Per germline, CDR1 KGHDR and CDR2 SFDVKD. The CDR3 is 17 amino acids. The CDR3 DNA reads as TGTGCCACCAGTGATTCCGGCCCAGGCGGGATAGACACTGAAGCTTTCTTT. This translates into CATSDSGPGGIDTEAFF.

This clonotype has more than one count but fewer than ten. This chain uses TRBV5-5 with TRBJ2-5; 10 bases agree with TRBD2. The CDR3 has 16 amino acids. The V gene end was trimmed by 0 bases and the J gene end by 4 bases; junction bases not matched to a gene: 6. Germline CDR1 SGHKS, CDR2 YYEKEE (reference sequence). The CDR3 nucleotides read TGTGCCAGCAGCTTGGGGCTAGCGGGGGCGTCAGAGACCCAGTACTTC. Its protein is CASSLGLAGASETQYF. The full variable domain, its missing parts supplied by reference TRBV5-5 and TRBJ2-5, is DAGVTQSPTHLIKTRGQQVTLRCSPISGHKSVSWYQQVLGQGPQFIFQYYEKEERGRGNFPDRFSARQFPNYSSELNVNALLLGDSALYLCASSLGLAGASETQYFGPGTRLLVL.

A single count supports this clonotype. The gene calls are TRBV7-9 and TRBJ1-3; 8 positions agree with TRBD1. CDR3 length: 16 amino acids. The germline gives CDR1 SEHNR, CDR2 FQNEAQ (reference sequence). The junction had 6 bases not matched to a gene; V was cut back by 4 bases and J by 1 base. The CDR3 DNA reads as TGTGCCAGCAGCTCGACAGGGGAAGTGTCTGGAAACACCATATATTTT. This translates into CASSSTGEVSGNTIYF.

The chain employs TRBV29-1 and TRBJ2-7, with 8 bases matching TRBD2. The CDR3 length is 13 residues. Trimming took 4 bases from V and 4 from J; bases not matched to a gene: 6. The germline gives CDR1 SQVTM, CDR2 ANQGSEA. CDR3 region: CSVAGGRDYEQYF. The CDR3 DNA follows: TGCAGCGTTGCGGGGGGGAGAGATTACGAGCAGTACTTC.